The source of this T cell receptor beta chain is a study of blood T cell repertoires in COVID-19. The wider study: PBMCs, B-cell-depleted T cells, or T cells were the source of the cDNA or gDNA that made up the material.

In the authors' methods: Scientists estimated how many nucleated cells there were by amplifying reference gene primers. Clones were read by immunoSEQ multiplex PCR, and TCRdb kept only the in-frame ones, dropping some. V and J calls and clone size come straight from that table; D and trimming were deduced from the DNA. The table lists tens of thousands of clones, more than 75% of them singletons. The CDR3 is 10 amino acids. CDR1 is ENHRY, CDR2 SYGVKD, per germline. V lost 8 bases to trimming and J lost 8 bases, with 7 bases between them. This receptor was identified in a human donor in a cohort sampled during active COVID-19. The J gene is TRBJ2-1, the V gene TRBV10-3, with a possible D match to TRBD2 (6 bases). Material: peripheral blood. The CDR3 region is CAIGGDEQFF. In DNA, the CDR3 is TGTGCCATCGGCGGGGATGAGCAGTTCTTC.